This TCR beta chain was sequenced in a study of T cell repertoires in cytomegalovirus infection. Overall study: Public signatures in TCR beta pointed to CMV infection and matching HLA type.

Regarding the study as a whole: HLA-C-restricted CMV-specific TCR beta clonotypes were dominant in the ex vivo response. Identification of carriers of CMV plus the relevant HLA was achieved through cumulative public TCR beta family frequency.

TCRdb re-analysed the reads in MiXCR, keeping a single row per CDR3 protein. The table lists about 70,000 distinct CDR3 sequences, about 20% of them singletons. Germline lookup yields CDR1 MNHEY and CDR2 SVGEGT. Between the trimmed V and J ends, which lost 7 bases and 4 bases, there was a span of 11 bases. The CDR3 covers 13 residues. Note on this clonotype: No antigen is known for it.

The rearrangement uses TRBV6-2 or TRBV6-3 and TRBJ2-1, with TRBD2 as a possible D gene (6 bases). This sequence originates from a human donor in good health (CMV status not recorded). Some clones in this sample may be carry-over from other donors' samples. The specimen was CD8+ T cells from cultured PBMCs, collected from culture after CMV antigen stimulation. CDR3 sequence reads: CASTGGLYNEQFF. The CDR3 DNA sequence: TGTGCCAGCACCGGGGGATTGTACAATGAGCAGTTCTTC.